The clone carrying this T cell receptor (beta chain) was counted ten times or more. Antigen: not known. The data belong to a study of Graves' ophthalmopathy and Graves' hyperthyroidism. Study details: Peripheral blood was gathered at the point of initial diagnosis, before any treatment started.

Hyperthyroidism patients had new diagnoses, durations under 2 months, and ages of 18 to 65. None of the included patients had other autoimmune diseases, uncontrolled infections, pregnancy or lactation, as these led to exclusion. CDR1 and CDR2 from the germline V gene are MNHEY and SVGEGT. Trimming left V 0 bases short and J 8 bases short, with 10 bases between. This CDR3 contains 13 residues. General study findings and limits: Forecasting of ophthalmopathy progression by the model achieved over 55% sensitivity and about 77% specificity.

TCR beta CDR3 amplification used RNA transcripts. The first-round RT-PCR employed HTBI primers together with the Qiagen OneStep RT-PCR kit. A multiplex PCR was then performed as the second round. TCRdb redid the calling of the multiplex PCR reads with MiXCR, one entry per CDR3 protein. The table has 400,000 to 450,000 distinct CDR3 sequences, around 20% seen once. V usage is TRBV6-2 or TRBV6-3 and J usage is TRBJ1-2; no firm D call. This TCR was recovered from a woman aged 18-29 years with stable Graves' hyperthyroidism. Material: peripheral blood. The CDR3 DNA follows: TGTGCCAGCAGTTACTCATGGGCGCGGGGCTACACCTTC. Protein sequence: CASSYSWARGYTF.